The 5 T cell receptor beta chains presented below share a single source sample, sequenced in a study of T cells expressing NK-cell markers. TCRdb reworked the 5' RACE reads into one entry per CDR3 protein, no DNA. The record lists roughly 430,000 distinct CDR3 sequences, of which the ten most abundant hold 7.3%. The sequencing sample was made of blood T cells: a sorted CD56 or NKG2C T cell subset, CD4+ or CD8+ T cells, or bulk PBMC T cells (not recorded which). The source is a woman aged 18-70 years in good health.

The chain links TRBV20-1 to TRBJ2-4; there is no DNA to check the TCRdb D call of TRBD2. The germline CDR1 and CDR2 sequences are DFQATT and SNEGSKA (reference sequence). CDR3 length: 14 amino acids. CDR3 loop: CSASLSGAPSIQYF.

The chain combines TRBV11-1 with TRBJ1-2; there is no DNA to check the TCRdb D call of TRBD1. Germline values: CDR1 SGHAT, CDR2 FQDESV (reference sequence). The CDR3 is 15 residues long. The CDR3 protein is CASSPRPGSFYGYTF.

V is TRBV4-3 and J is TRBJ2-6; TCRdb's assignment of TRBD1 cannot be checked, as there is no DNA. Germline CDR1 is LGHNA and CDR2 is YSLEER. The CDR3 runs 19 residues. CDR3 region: CASSQDSGQGMYGANVLTF.

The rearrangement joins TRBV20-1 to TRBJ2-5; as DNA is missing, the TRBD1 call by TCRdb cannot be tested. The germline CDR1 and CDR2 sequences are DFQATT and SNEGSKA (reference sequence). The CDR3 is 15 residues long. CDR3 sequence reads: CSAPPGGSYQETQYF.

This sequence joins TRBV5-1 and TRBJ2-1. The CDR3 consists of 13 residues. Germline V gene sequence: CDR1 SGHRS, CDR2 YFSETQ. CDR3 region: CASTGGPYNEQFF.